This T cell receptor beta chain came from a study of T cells in localized non-small cell lung cancer. The study's findings and limits: Heterogeneity stays possible, as sequencing covered only one tumor region. It was uninvolved adjacent lung that showed the highest T cell clonality, exceeding tumor. There were a median roughly 62 of the top 100 tumor clones appearing in adjacent lung. Longer overall survival was associated with a higher density of T cells in the blood.

The V gene's germline CDR1 is SGHVS and CDR2 FQNEAQ. The CDR3 has 15 amino acids. The V end was cut by 5 bases, the J end by 6 bases, with 16 bases between. In regard to this clone: What it binds is not known.

Sequencing was performed with immunoSEQ multiplex PCR; in TCRdb, only in-frame clones are kept and a portion is missing. The repertoire includes 9,500 to 11,000 clones, about four fifths of them detected once, and 15% to 20% sits in the top ten. The sequencing used peripheral blood mononuclear cells, collected before any cancer treatment. The receptor was derived from a female donor older than 55 with stage II lung adenocarcinoma. This chain joins TRBV7-8 and TRBJ1-4; D ambiguous. The CDR3 protein is CASSLPPTDDEKLFF. CDR3 DNA: TGTGCCAGCAGCCTACCCCCGACGGACGATGAAAAACTGTTTTTT.